This paragraph reports one TCR beta chain. The antigen is undetermined. The data originate from a study of cytomegalovirus exposure and HLA in healthy donors. Background on the study: An early release of data contained 70 million to 95 million unique TCRs, which came from HLA-typed donors. Study-wide results and caveats: In a later analysis, a missense DCLRE1C variant was linked to TCR beta V- and J-gene trimming.

Both 60 Vbeta primers and 13 Jbeta primers went into the PCR. Clones were sequenced by immunoSEQ multiplex PCR, and TCRdb holds only the in-frame ones, with some missing. This table holds about 110,000 clones, 71% found once. This CDR3 contains 17 residues. CDR1 and CDR2 from the germline V gene are SGHNT and YYREEE (reference sequence). V lost 4 bases and J lost 2; bases outside the gene matches: 13. The source is a female donor in good health and CMV-seronegative. The chain has TRBV5-4 and TRBJ2-3; 7 bases line up with TRBD1. Sample: PBMCs. This CDR3 is CASSLEGGRGPTDTQYF. The CDR3 DNA is TGTGCCAGCAGCCTCGAAGGGGGTAGGGGGCCCACAGATACGCAGTATTTT.